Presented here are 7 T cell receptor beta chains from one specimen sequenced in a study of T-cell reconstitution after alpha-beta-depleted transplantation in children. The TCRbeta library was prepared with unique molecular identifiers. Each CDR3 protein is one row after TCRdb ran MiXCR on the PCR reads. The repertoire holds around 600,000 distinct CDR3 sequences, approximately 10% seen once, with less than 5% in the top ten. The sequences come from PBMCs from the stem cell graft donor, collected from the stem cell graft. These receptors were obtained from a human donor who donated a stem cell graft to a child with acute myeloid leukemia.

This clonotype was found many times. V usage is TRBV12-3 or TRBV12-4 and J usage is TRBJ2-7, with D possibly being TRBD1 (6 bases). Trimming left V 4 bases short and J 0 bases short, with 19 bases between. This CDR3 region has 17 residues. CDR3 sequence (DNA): TGTGCCAGCAGTTCAAACCGAGACAGGTCGGGCTCCTACGAGCAGTACTTC. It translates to CASSSNRDRSGSYEQYF.

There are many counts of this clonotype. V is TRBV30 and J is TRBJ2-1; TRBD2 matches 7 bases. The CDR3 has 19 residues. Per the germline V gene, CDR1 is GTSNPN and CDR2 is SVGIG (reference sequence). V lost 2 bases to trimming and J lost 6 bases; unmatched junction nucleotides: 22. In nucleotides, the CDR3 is TGTGCCTGGAGTTCAAGGCTCGGGAACGGCGGGAGTCGGGGCAATGAGCAGTTCTTC. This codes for CAWSSRLGNGGSRGNEQFF.

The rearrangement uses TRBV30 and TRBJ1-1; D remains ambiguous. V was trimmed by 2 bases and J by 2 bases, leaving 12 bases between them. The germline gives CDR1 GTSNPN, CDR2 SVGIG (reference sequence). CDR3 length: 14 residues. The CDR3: CAWSPHNLNTEAFF. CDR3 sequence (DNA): TGTGCCTGGAGTCCCCATAACTTAAACACTGAAGCTTTCTTT.

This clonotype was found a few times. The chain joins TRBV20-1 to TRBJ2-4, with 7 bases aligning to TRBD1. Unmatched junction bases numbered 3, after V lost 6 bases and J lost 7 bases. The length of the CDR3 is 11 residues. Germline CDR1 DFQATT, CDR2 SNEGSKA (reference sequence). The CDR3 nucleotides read TGCAGTGCGCCCAGGGGGAACATTCAGTACTTC. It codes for CSAPRGNIQYF.

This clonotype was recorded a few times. The CDR3 here is CASSPPSFADTQYF. The CDR3, as DNA: TGTGCCAGTAGTCCCCCTTCATTTGCCGATACGCAGTATTTT. The gene calls are TRBV19 and TRBJ2-3; D gene ambiguous. The V end was cut by 5 bases, the J end by 6 bases, with 15 bases between. There are 14 residues in the CDR3. Germline-derived CDR1 and CDR2 are LNHDA and SQIVND (reference sequence).

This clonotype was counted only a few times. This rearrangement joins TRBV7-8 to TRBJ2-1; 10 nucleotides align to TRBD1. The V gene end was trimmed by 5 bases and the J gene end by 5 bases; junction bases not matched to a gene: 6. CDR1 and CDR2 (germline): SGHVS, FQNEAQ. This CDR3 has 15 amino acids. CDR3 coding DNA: TGTGCCAGCAGCCACGGGACAGGGGACAACAATGAGCAGTTCTTC. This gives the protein CASSHGTGDNNEQFF.

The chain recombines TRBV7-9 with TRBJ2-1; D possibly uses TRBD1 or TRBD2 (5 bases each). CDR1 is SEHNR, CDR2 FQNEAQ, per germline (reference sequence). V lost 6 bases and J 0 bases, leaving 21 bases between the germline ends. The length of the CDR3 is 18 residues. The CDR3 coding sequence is TGTGCCAGCAGTCGACTAAAGAGCTGGGGCAGCTCCTACAATGAGCAGTTCTTC. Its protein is CASSRLKSWGSSYNEQFF.